The 27 T cell receptor beta chains below come from one sample, sequenced in a study of prognosis after radiotherapy for stage I lung cancer. Two-round multiplex PCR amplified TCR beta CDR3 from genomic DNA. During first-round PCR, primers specific to each TRBV and TRBJ gene were used. TCRdb fed the multiplex PCR reads into MiXCR, producing one record per CDR3 protein. The sample carries 11,000 to 15,000 distinct CDR3 sequences, about two fifths recorded once. Source: PBMCs, taken before or after stereotactic body radiation therapy (not recorded which). Receptor source: a donor aged 50 or older with non-small cell lung cancer.

This clonotype has a count of ten or more. The rearrangement joins TRBV5-5 to TRBJ1-1, with D possibly TRBD1 on 5 matching bases. Trimming shortened V by 4 bases and J by 3 bases, and 16 bases separated the two germline ends. The CDR3 has 15 residues. In germline, CDR1 is SGHKS, CDR2 YYEKEE (reference sequence). CDR3 region: CASSPWGGADTEAFF. Written as DNA, the CDR3 is TGTGCCAGCAGCCCCTGGGGGGGAGCCGACACTGAAGCTTTCTTT.

The V call is TRBV6-5, the J call TRBJ1-1; the D gene is possibly TRBD1 (5 bases). Trimming took 7 bases from V and 7 from J, leaving 16 bases between them. Germline values: CDR1 MNHEY, CDR2 SVGAGI. The CDR3 consists of 13 residues. CDR3 bases: TGTGCCAGCACCCGCCGGGGGGTGGGTGAAGCTTTCTTT. Residues: CASTRRGVGEAFF.

This clonotype was picked up many times. The chain employs TRBV20-1 and TRBJ2-7, with D perhaps TRBD2 (5 bases). The CDR3 has 17 amino acids. Germline assignment: CDR1 DFQATT and CDR2 SNEGSKA (reference sequence). The V and J ends lost 6 bases and 3 bases respectively, with 27 bases between them. CDR3 nucleotides: TGCAGTGCCGGTCGGGATCTGTCGCCCGGGGTCGGCTACGAGCAGTACTTC. This codes for CSAGRDLSPGVGYEQYF.

About this clonotype itself: This may be a read error: a much more frequent sequence differs by one nucleotide. The chain employs TRBV24-1 and TRBJ1-5; D ambiguous. Germline V CDR1 and CDR2: KGHDR, SFDVKD. This CDR3 spans 13 amino acids. The CDR3 coding sequence is TGTGCCACCAGCGGGCTGGGCAATCATCCCCAGCGTTTT. Its protein is CATSGLGNHPQRF.

This clonotype was seen ten or more times. The gene calls are TRBV4-1 and TRBJ1-4; TRBD1 aligns across 8 bases. The CDR3 spans 15 residues. Germline CDR1 MGHRA, CDR2 YSYEKL. V shed 4 bases and J 7 bases; nucleotides not matched to a gene: 8. Written as DNA, the CDR3 is TGCGCCAGCAGCCTACAGGGGGATGGTAGTGAAAAACTGTTTTTT. This encodes CASSLQGDGSEKLFF.

This clonotype is judged medium-sized. As DNA, the CDR3 is TGTGCCAGCAGCTTAGGCGGGGCTAGCGGGATTCGTGAGCAGTTCTTC. Translated: CASSLGGASGIREQFF. The chain carries TRBV7-8 and TRBJ2-1, with 9 bases lining up with TRBD2. CDR1 and CDR2 (germline): SGHVS, FQNEAQ. V lost 1 base to trimming and J lost 9 bases; unmatched junction nucleotides: 10. The CDR3 length is 16 residues.

This clonotype ranks as medium-sized (0.01 to 0.1%). The chain is built from TRBV27 and TRBJ2-7; 8 positions match TRBD1. J lost 3 bases, V lost 5 bases, and 6 bases had no gene match. CDR1 MNHEY and CDR2 SMNVEV come from the germline V gene (reference sequence). The CDR3 loop spans 14 amino acids. The CDR3 here is CASSPRTGNYEQYF. The CDR3, as DNA: TGTGCCAGCAGTCCACGGACAGGGAACTACGAGCAGTACTTC.

This clonotype was seen ten or more times. The chain carries TRBV5-5 and TRBJ2-3, with D possibly matching TRBD2 (5 bases). Between the trimmed V and J ends, which lost 1 base and 5 bases, there was a span of 14 bases. CDR1 and CDR2 from the germline V gene are SGHKS and YYEKEE (reference sequence). The CDR3 sequence is 15 residues long. The CDR3 sequence is CASSLPSGVGDTQYF. The DNA for the CDR3 is TGTGCCAGCAGCTTGCCATCCGGGGTGGGAGATACGCAGTATTTT.

The sample holds many counts of this clonotype. The chain uses TRBV20-1 and TRBJ1-6, with D unresolved. The CDR3 has 13 amino acids. Germline-derived CDR1 and CDR2 are DFQATT and SNEGSKA (reference sequence). Trimming pared 6 bases from V and 7 bases from J, leaving 13 bases between. In nucleotides, the CDR3 is TGCAGTGCCCCGGGTGTGGGGAATTCACCCCTCCACTTT. Its translation: CSAPGVGNSPLHF.

Remarks on this clonotype: A single base is all that separates this from a far larger clone, so a read error is likely. DNA for the CDR3: TGTGCCAGCAGCGCCCCCCAATTAGCGGCCCTACAGTTCTTC. Translating it yields CASSAPQLAALQFF. The chain joins TRBV13 to TRBJ2-4, with TRBD2 as a possible D gene (6 bases). The DNA end is more similar to TRBJ2-1, so the J call may be wrong. The CDR3 is made up of 14 amino acids. CDR1 and CDR2 from the germline V gene are PRHDT and FYEKMQ (reference sequence).

This clonotype was observed at least ten times. The V call is TRBV11-2, the J call TRBJ1-3, with 10 bases aligning to TRBD1. Germline V gene sequence: CDR1 SGHAT, CDR2 FQNNGV. The CDR3 runs to 16 residues. The V gene end was trimmed by 0 bases and the J gene end by 4 bases; junction bases not matched to a gene: 3. The CDR3 nucleotides read TGTGCCAGCAGCTTAGAAGACAGGGGGCCAGGAAACACCATATATTTT. Amino acid sequence: CASSLEDRGPGNTIYF. The variable domain in full, with the rest retrieved from reference TRBV11-2 and TRBJ1-3, is EAGVAQSPRYKIIEKRQSVAFWCNPISGHATLYWYQQILGQGPKLLIQFQNNGVVDDSQLPKDRFSAERLKGVDSTLKIQPAKLEDSAVYLCASSLEDRGPGNTIYFGEGSWLTVV.

This clonotype has a count of ten or more. The rearrangement links TRBV5-1 to TRBJ1-1; tentative D call: TRBD1 (6 bases). V dropped 0 bases and J dropped 3 bases, with 9 bases sitting between them. The CDR3 is made up of 14 amino acids. Per germline, CDR1 SGHRS and CDR2 YFSETQ. Here the CDR3 DNA reads TGCGCCAGCAGCTTGGCCAGGACAGACACTGAAGCTTTCTTT. Translation gives CASSLARTDTEAFF.

For this clonotype: This likely came from a read error, as a far larger clone is one base away. V and J are TRBV7-9 and TRBJ2-2; D is uncertain. CDR1 and CDR2 (germline): SEHNR, FQNEAQ (reference sequence). The CDR3 runs 14 residues. The V and J ends lost 4 bases and 4 bases respectively, with 10 bases between them. CDR3 loop: CASSSKGFTGELFF. The CDR3 coding sequence is TGTGCCAGCAGCTCCAAGGGTTTCACCGGGGAGCTGTTTTTT.

This clonotype was seen at least ten times. The chain employs TRBV5-5 and TRBJ2-1, with 13 bases fitting TRBD2. This CDR3 is built from 16 residues. Germline CDR1 SGHKS, CDR2 YYEKEE (reference sequence). V was pared by 3 bases and J by 3 bases, with 3 bases of the junction left unmatched. Written as DNA, the CDR3 is TGTGCCAGCAGCTCACGACTAGCGGGGGGCTACAATGAGCAGTTCTTC. Translated, it gives CASSSRLAGGYNEQFF.

This clonotype was recorded once. The chain is built from TRBV13 and TRBJ2-1; D ambiguous. The CDR3 runs to 15 residues. The V and J ends lost 5 bases and 0 bases respectively, with 11 bases between them. Germline CDR1 PRHDT, CDR2 FYEKMQ (reference sequence). The CDR3 region has the DNA TGTGCCAGCAGCCCCGGGCGGTGCTCCTACAATGAGCAGTTCTTC. This codes for CASSPGRCSYNEQFF.

Concerning this clonotype itself: One end of the junction varies from germline; a read error may be responsible. The chain employs TRBV5-1 and TRBJ2-1, with D uncertain. Per germline, CDR1 SGHRS and CDR2 YFSETQ. The CDR3 is 14 residues long. CDR3 amino acids: CASSSQRTIDEQFF. In DNA, the CDR3 is TGCGCCAGTAGCTCTCAGCGCACGATTGATGAGCAGTTCTTC. The whole variable domain, filled in from reference TRBV5-1 and TRBJ2-1, reads KAGVTQTPRYLIKTRGQQVTLSCSPISGHRSVSWYQQTPGQGLQFLFEYFSETQRNKGNFPGRFSGRQFSNSRSEMNVSTLELGDSALYLCASSSQRTIDEQFFGPGTRLTVL.

This clonotype was detected once. One end of the junction does not line up with germline, which may come from a read error. The CDR3 loop reads CASSLGGRDEKYF. As DNA, the CDR3 is TGTGCCAGCAGCCTGGGGGGGCGGGACGAGAAGTACTTC. The chain recombines TRBV6-1 with TRBJ2-7; a weak D match, TRBD2 (7 bases). Germline V gene sequence: CDR1 MNHNS, CDR2 SASEGT. The CDR3 is 13 amino acids.

This clonotype occurred many times. A much bigger clone sits one base away, suggesting this may be a read error. The CDR3 DNA is TGCAGTGCTAGAAAGCCCACAGGGGGAAGGGACGAGCAGTACTTC. Protein: CSARKPTGGRDEQYF. This chain uses TRBV20-1 with TRBJ2-7, with 8 bases matching TRBD1. CDR3 size: 15 residues. Trimming took 2 bases from V and 5 from J; bases not matched to a gene: 11. Per germline, CDR1 DFQATT and CDR2 SNEGSKA (reference sequence).

Remarks on this clonotype: This could be a read error, since a much larger clone is one nucleotide away. This chain uses TRBV4-1 with TRBJ1-5, with a weak D call TRBD1 (6 bases). V dropped 3 bases and J dropped 5 bases, with 17 bases sitting between them. CDR3 size: 16 residues. Germline-derived CDR1 and CDR2 are MGHRA and YSYEKL. Here the CDR3 reads CASSHTGQWRYQPQHF. The DNA of the CDR3 is TGCGCCAGCAGCCATACCGGACAGTGGAGGTATCAGCCCCAGCATTTT.

Many counts were recorded for this clonotype. CDR3 loop: CASSFEGIGNTIYF. The CDR3 DNA follows: TGTGCCAGCAGTTTTGAGGGAATTGGAAACACCATATATTTT. This sequence joins TRBV28 and TRBJ1-3; D call uncertain. The CDR3 is made up of 14 amino acids. Trimming cost V 3 bases and J 3 bases, with 9 bases left between them. Germline V gene sequence: CDR1 MDHEN, CDR2 SYDVKM. Based on the CDR3 plus reference TRBV28 and TRBJ1-3, the full variable domain is DVKVTQSSRYLVKRTGEKVFLECVQDMDHENMFWYRQDPGLGLRLIYFSYDVKMKEKGDIPEGYSVSREKKERFSLILESASTNQTSMYLCASSFEGIGNTIYFGEGSWLTVV.

This clonotype appeared many times. A far larger clone is a single base away, which makes a read error likely. The rearrangement uses TRBV6-2 or TRBV6-3 and TRBJ2-1; 12 nucleotides align to TRBD2. The V gene's germline CDR1 is MNHEY and CDR2 SVGEGT. The CDR3 runs 15 residues. DNA for the CDR3: TGTGCCGGCAGTGAAGCTAGCGGGGGGGCCAATGAGCAGTTCTTC. Protein: CAGSEASGGANEQFF.

Ten or more counts support this clonotype. The chain joins TRBV19 to TRBJ2-2, with TRBD1 matching 8 bases. This CDR3 comprises 15 residues. V lost 6 bases to trimming and J lost 4 bases; unmatched junction nucleotides: 7. The germline V gene has CDR1 LNHDA and CDR2 SQIVND (reference sequence). The CDR3 sequence: CASRKSGTGTGELFF. The CDR3 bases are TGTGCCAGTAGGAAATCCGGGACAGGCACCGGGGAGCTGTTTTTT.

This clonotype ranks as medium-sized. The CDR3 DNA follows: TGTGCCAGCAGTTACTCGACAGGGGTACCAACAAAGGAGCAGTTCTTC. Amino acid sequence: CASSYSTGVPTKEQFF. The V gene is TRBV6-5, the J gene TRBJ2-1; 8 bases fit TRBD1. Germline V lookup: CDR1 MNHEY, CDR2 SVGAGI. The CDR3 has 16 residues. Trimming at V came to 0 bases and at J to 10 bases, leaving 11 bases not matched to a gene.

This clonotype came up many times. The chain's CDR3 is CASSLPDRPNSPLHF. The CDR3 coding sequence is TGCGCCAGCAGCCTCCCGGACAGGCCTAATTCACCCCTCCACTTT. This chain links TRBV4-1 with TRBJ1-6; 7 bases are a match to TRBD1. There are 15 residues in the CDR3. Germline lookup yields CDR1 MGHRA and CDR2 YSYEKL. The V and J ends lost 4 bases and 6 bases, in that order; junction bases with no gene match: 6.

The rearrangement links TRBV27 to TRBJ2-1; 9 bases map to TRBD2. Losses at the gene ends were 3 bases for V and 6 bases for J; bases not matched to a gene: 9. Germline CDR1 MNHEY, CDR2 SMNVEV (reference sequence). The CDR3 sequence is 16 residues long. The CDR3 loop is CASSFSAGGPGNEQFF. Here the CDR3 DNA reads TGTGCCAGCAGTTTCTCCGCGGGGGGGCCTGGCAATGAGCAGTTCTTC.

This clonotype was observed at least ten times. The chain is built from TRBV20-1 and TRBJ2-3; TRBD2 aligns across 12 bases. The V gene's germline CDR1 is DFQATT and CDR2 SNEGSKA (reference sequence). The CDR3 extends over 16 amino acids. The J segment lost 2 bases and the V segment lost 5 bases, leaving 8 bases of the junction unmatched. The CDR3 loop is CSASALAGGSTDTQYF. The DNA of the CDR3 is TGCAGTGCTTCCGCTCTAGCGGGAGGGTCCACAGATACGCAGTATTTT.

Notes on this clonotype: Sequence at one end of the junction differs from germline and may be a read error. CDR3 DNA sequence: TGCAGTGCGAAAACTAGCGGGGCGACCTACAAGCAGTACTTT. Encoded protein: CSAKTSGATYKQYF. This chain joins TRBV20-1 and TRBJ1-1; possibly TRBD1 for D (5 bases). The CDR3 length is 14 residues. CDR1 DFQATT and CDR2 SNEGSKA come from the germline V gene (reference sequence).